The clone carrying this TCR beta chain was seen more than once but under ten times. The junction shows a germline mismatch at one end, possibly a read error. These data originate in a study of T cells in Graves' hyperthyroidism and ophthalmopathy. Amplification of TCR beta CDR3 regions was performed using RNA transcripts as template. The HTBI primer set drove a first-round RT-PCR of the TCR CDR3. TCRdb fed the multiplex PCR reads into MiXCR, producing one record per CDR3 protein. This sample has 550,000 to 800,000 distinct CDR3 sequences; about 17% occur once, and the top ten carry around 7.7%. CDR1 is DFQATT, CDR2 SNEGSKA, per germline (reference sequence). The CDR3 is made up of 14 amino acids.

Sequenced material: blood. V gene TRBV20-1 combines with J gene TRBJ2-1; no firm D call. The TCR was taken from a man between 18 and 29 years old with Graves' hyperthyroidism. The CDR3 sequence is CSARSALTYNEQLF. The DNA of the CDR3 is TGCAGTGCTAGGTCAGCGTTAACCTACAATGAGCAGCTCTTC.